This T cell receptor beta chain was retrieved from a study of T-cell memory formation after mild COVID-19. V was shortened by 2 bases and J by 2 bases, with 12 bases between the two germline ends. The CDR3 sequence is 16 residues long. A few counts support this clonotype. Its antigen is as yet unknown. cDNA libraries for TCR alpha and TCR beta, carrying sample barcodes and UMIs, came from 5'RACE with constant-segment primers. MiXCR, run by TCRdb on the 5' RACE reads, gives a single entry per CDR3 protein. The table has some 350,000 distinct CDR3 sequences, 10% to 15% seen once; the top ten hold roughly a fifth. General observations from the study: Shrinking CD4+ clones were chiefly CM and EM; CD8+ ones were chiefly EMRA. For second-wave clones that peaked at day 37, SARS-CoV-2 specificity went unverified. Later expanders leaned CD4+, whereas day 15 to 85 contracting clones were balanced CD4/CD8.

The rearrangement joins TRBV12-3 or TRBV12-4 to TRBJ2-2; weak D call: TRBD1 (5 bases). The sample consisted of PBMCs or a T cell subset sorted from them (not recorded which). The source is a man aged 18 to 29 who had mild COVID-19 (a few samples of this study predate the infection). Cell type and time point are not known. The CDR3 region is CASSLRQGHNTGELFF. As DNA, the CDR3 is TGTGCCAGCAGTTTAAGGCAGGGTCATAACACCGGGGAGCTGTTTTTT.